Listed below are T cell receptor beta chains from one sample, sequenced in a study of control samples from healthy donors and cancer patients. TCRdb's copy holds only in-frame clones and misses some; the assay was immunoSEQ multiplex PCR. This sample has about 270,000 clones, with over 75% found just once. The sample was PBMCs. The receptors originated from a woman aged 55-70 years with lung cancer. CDR3s include the opening cysteine and the closing phenylalanine or tryptophan. Each record gives: CDR3 protein, CDR3 DNA, CDR3 length, V gene, D gene, J gene, clone size. A D gene is named only where the DNA matches it firmly. Clone size is stated in some rows and not others, as once, few, many or a class when expanded.

CASSLSGAPSYEQYF TGCGCCAGCAGCTTGTCAGGGGCACCCTCCTACGAGCAGTACTTC 15 TRBV5-1 . TRBJ2-7 .
CAGRGETGARAFF TGTGCCGGGCGGGGCGAGACAGGGGCGCGGGCTTTCTTT 13 TRBV30 TRBD1 TRBJ1-1 .
CATSREKAVSYNEQFF TGTGCCACCAGCAGAGAAAAAGCGGTCTCCTACAATGAGCAGTTCTTC 16 TRBV15 . TRBJ2-1 few
CASSIEPRETQYF TGTGCCAGTAGTATAGAACCAAGGGAGACCCAGTACTTC 13 TRBV19 . TRBJ2-5 .
CASSQPAGGGPTVLNEQFF TGCGCCAGCAGCCAACCTGCAGGGGGAGGGCCGACTGTTCTGAATGAGCAGTTCTTC 19 TRBV4-1 . TRBJ2-1 few
CASSVGTSGSSYNEQFF TGTGCCAGCAGCGTAGGCACTAGCGGGAGTTCCTACAATGAGCAGTTCTTC 17 TRBV9 TRBD2 TRBJ2-1 once
CASSRGQYDTIYF TGTGCCAGCAGCCGTGGACAGTACGACACCATATATTTT 13 TRBV11-2 . TRBJ1-3 many
CASSQTQDTGELFF TGTGCCAGCAGCCAAACTCAAGACACCGGGGAGCTGTTTTTT 14 TRBV14 . TRBJ2-2 .
CASSFSTGELFF TGTGCCAGCAGCTTTAGCACCGGGGAGCTGTTTTTT 12 TRBV13 . TRBJ2-2 .
CSVERSGVEAFF TGCAGCGTTGAGAGAAGTGGGGTTGAAGCTTTCTTT 12 TRBV29-1 . TRBJ1-1 .
CASSLDYTLNTGELFF TGTGCTAGCAGCTTAGACTACACCCTGAACACCGGGGAGCTGTTTTTT 16 TRBV7-7 . TRBJ2-2 .
CASSLRTGRTEAFF TGCGCCAGCAGCTTGAGGACCGGGAGGACTGAAGCTTTCTTT 14 TRBV5-1 . TRBJ1-1 .
CASSLALNARDYLQETQYF TGCGCCAGCAGCTTGGCCCTAAATGCCCGGGACTACCTCCAAGAGACCCAGTACTTC 19 TRBV5-1 TRBD2 TRBJ2-5 once
CATSDLYYGYTF TGTGCCACCAGTGATTTGTACTATGGCTACACCTTC 12 TRBV24-1 . TRBJ1-2 .
CASSRIPGAFNQPQHF TGTGCCAGCAGCCGAATACCCGGGGCGTTTAATCAGCCCCAGCATTTT 16 TRBV6-2/TRBV6-3 . TRBJ1-5 .
CASGRNTNEKLFF TGTGCCAGCGGGAGGAATACTAATGAAAAACTGTTTTTT 13 TRBV6-5 . TRBJ1-4 .
CASVPTMRSHQGAFF TGTGCCAGCGTGCCAACAATGCGGAGTCACCAAGGAGCTTTCTTT 15 TRBV3-1/TRBV3-2 . TRBJ1-1 .
CASSPEAGASTKNIQYF TGTGCCAGCAGCCCAGAGGCGGGGGCTTCAACCAAAAACATTCAGTACTTC 17 TRBV7-9 . TRBJ2-4 .
CATRNDGGEQYF TGTGCCACCAGAAATGATGGAGGGGAGCAGTACTTC 12 TRBV24-1 . TRBJ2-7 .
CASSPLGQLNTEAFF TGTGCCAGCTCACCTCTTGGACAGCTGAACACTGAAGCTTTCTTT 15 TRBV18 . TRBJ1-1 .
CAWSSGLYNSPLHF TGTGCCTGGAGTTCGGGACTTTATAATTCACCCCTCCACTTT 14 TRBV30 . TRBJ1-6 .
CASSLSVLSTDTQYF TGTGCCAGCAGCTTGAGCGTCCTCAGCACAGATACGCAGTATTTT 15 TRBV7-9 . TRBJ2-3 .
CASSQAPGGINTEAFF TGTGCCAGCAGCCAAGCCCCGGGCGGGATAAACACTGAAGCTTTCTTT 16 TRBV3-1/TRBV3-2 . TRBJ1-1 .
CASSQMGGQGDEKLFF TGTGCCAGCAGCCAAATGGGGGGACAGGGTGACGAAAAACTGTTTTTT 16 TRBV4-2 TRBD1 TRBJ1-4 .
CASSPPGDYGYTF TGTGCCAGCTCACCACCCGGTGACTATGGCTACACCTTC 13 TRBV18 . TRBJ1-2 .
CSAEKTDTQYF TGCAGTGCTGAAAAAACAGATACGCAGTATTTT 11 TRBV20-1 . TRBJ2-3 .
CASSLRQPYTSYEQYF TGTGCCAGCAGTTTACGGCAGCCATATACCTCCTACGAGCAGTACTTC 16 TRBV28 . TRBJ2-7 few
CAISSDKANSGNTIYF TGTGCCATCTCCAGTGATAAGGCCAACTCTGGAAACACCATATATTTT 16 TRBV10-3 . TRBJ1-3 .
CASSLGQGPYGKLFF TGTGCCAGCAGCTTAGGACAGGGTCCTTATGGGAAACTGTTTTTT 15 TRBV7-6 TRBD1 TRBJ1-4 .
CASRTTGTGNTIYF TGTGCCAGCAGAACGACAGGGACTGGAAACACCATATATTTT 14 TRBV28 TRBD1 TRBJ1-3 .
CASSLEAVGQPQHF TGCGCCAGCAGCTTGGAGGCAGTAGGTCAGCCCCAGCATTTT 14 TRBV5-1 . TRBJ1-5 .
CAWTSGRAGREQYF TGTGCCTGGACTAGCGGGAGGGCAGGGAGGGAGCAGTACTTC 14 TRBV30 TRBD2 TRBJ2-7 .
CASSQEQGTEKLFF TGTGCCAGCAGCCAAGAACAGGGTACTGAAAAACTGTTTTTT 14 TRBV14 . TRBJ1-4 .
CASSQGASISGNTIYF TGTGCCAGCAGCCAGGGGGCCTCGATCTCTGGAAACACCATATATTTT 16 TRBV5-4 TRBD1 TRBJ1-3 once
CATSDPLPDLAEAYNEQFF TGTGCCACCAGTGATCCGCTACCGGACCTAGCGGAGGCCTACAATGAGCAGTTCTTC 19 TRBV24-1 TRBD2 TRBJ2-1 .
CASSSTPLGQGITEAFF TGTGCCAGCAGCTCAACGCCACTGGGACAGGGGATTACTGAAGCTTTCTTT 17 TRBV5-6 TRBD1 TRBJ1-1 .